This TCR beta chain came from a study of OX40 agonist ivuxolimab in advanced cancers. Across the whole study: Cohort: 80% to 90% men, mean age approximately 66, aged about 20 to 90. Among those treated, three patients had partial responses, one with hepatocellular carcinoma and two with cutaneous melanoma.

Points on this clone: This CDR3 is also generated by other DNA sequences in the sample.

The data were produced by immunoSEQ multiplex PCR, yet TCRdb's version contains in-frame clones alone and is incomplete. The sample shows 90,000 to 100,000 clones, roughly 84% of them seen only once. This clonotype was obtained from an adult with an advanced solid tumor such as melanoma, head and neck, liver or kidney cancer. The specimen was CD4+ or CD8+ T cells sorted from blood, collected in a trial of the OX40 agonist ivuxolimab.

The CDR3 loop reads CASSAGNTEAFF. CDR3 nucleotides: TGTGCCAGCAGTGCGGGGAACACTGAAGCTTTCTTT. This chain joins TRBV2 and TRBJ1-1; D is uncertain. The V gene's germline CDR1 is SNHLY and CDR2 FYNNEI. Trimming took off 4 bases at V and 1 base at J, with 4 bases between the two ends. The CDR3 spans 12 residues.